One T cell receptor beta chain is described in this entry. Its matching antigen is unknown. This entry belongs to a study of Ad26.COV2.S vaccination and SARS-CoV-2 variants. Profiling relied on immunoSEQ multiplex PCR, and the TCRdb table lists in-frame clones only, not all of them. The table lists about 350,000 clones, 85% of them singletons. Sample treatment: 19 received Ad26.COV2.S at low or high dose, single or two shots; roughly five received placebo; per-sample allocation not given. The investigators took samples on day 63 after the first vaccine or placebo injection. Donor was an adult aged 18-55 years in Boston. The CDR3 is made up of 13 amino acids. Germline V gene lookup returns CDR1 SQVTM and CDR2 ANQGSEA. The trim removed 6 bases at V and 9 bases at J, leaving 12 bases unmatched. Study results and caveats: It was vaccine recipients, not placebo recipients, who had the higher spike-specific TCR breadth.

This sequence was found in a person aged 18-65 years who received the Ad26.COV2.S COVID-19 vaccine or a placebo. The V gene is TRBV29-1, the J gene TRBJ2-7; 9 bases agree with TRBD1. The input for sequencing was peripheral blood, taken in a trial of Ad26.COV2.S vaccine versus placebo. The CDR3 loop reads CSVRQGGSLGQYF. DNA for the CDR3: TGCAGCGTAAGACAGGGGGGCTCCTTAGGGCAGTACTTC.